Below are 30 T cell receptor beta chains sequenced from a single sample in a study of T cell repertoires in cytomegalovirus infection (dated by TCRdb to between 2017 and 2020). The treatment or condition label, read with the paper, signifies: in vitro stimulation with specific CMV peptide epitopes to enrich CMV-specific T cells. Their antigen targets remain unknown. TCRdb lists the instrument as Illumina HiSeq 1500. TCRdb's own reprocessing of the public reads used fastp at Q25 and MiXCR and kept productive beta chains. Entries that share a CDR3 protein sequence are merged under the most common genes and DNA. The sample data list 200,000 to 250,000 distinct CDR3 sequences, and about 39% of these were observed just once. The ten largest make up approximately 59% of the sample. Sequencing was performed on CD8+ T cells from cultured PBMCs, taken from culture after CMV antigen stimulation. The receptors derive from a human donor in good health (CMV status not recorded). Some clones in this sample may be carry-over from other donors' samples.

This clonotype was seen a handful of times. The chain couples TRBV4-1 to TRBJ1-2; 7 nucleotides align to TRBD1. Germline V gene lookup returns CDR1 MGHRA and CDR2 YSYEKL. J was trimmed by 2 bases and V by 2 bases; bases with no gene match: 5. The CDR3 runs to 15 residues. CDR3: CASSQRTGGNYGYTF. The CDR3 region has the DNA TGCGCCAGCAGCCAAAGGACAGGAGGGAACTATGGCTACACCTTC.

This clonotype was seen more than once but under ten times. V and J are TRBV7-2 and TRBJ2-1; 10 nucleotides align to TRBD2. CDR1 is SGHTA, CDR2 FQGNSA, per germline. V dropped 5 bases and J dropped 8; count of bases not matched to a gene: 18. This CDR3 contains 18 residues. The CDR3 loop is CASSPYPKPGLAAYEQFF. The DNA for the CDR3 is TGTGCCAGCAGCCCCTACCCCAAACCCGGACTAGCGGCGTATGAGCAGTTCTTC.

This clonotype came up once. This sequence joins TRBV4-1 and TRBJ1-2; 8 positions agree with TRBD1. The J segment lost 8 bases and the V segment lost 3 bases, leaving 8 bases of the junction unmatched. CDR1 is MGHRA, CDR2 YSYEKL, per germline. CDR3 length: 14 residues. As DNA, the CDR3 is TGCGCCAGCAGCCAGTTGGGACAGGTCCACGGCTACACCTTC. Translating it yields CASSQLGQVHGYTF.

CDR3 protein: CARGGRSYEQYF. In DNA form, the CDR3 reads TGTGCCAGAGGGGGAAGGTCCTACGAGCAGTACTTC. The chain has TRBV2 and TRBJ2-7; tentatively, D is TRBD1 (6 bases). CDR1 and CDR2 from the germline V gene are SNHLY and FYNNEI. The V end was cut by 9 bases, the J end by 1 base, with 10 bases between. This CDR3 is 12 amino acids long.

This clonotype was seen only a few times. The chain recombines TRBV6-1 with TRBJ2-1; D is possibly TRBD1 or TRBD2 (5 bases each). This CDR3 has 14 residues. V lost 7 bases to trimming and J lost 3 bases, with 13 bases between them. In germline, CDR1 is MNHNS, CDR2 SASEGT. CDR3 in amino acids: CASIVGDHYNEQFF. The CDR3 DNA reads as TGTGCCAGCATCGTGGGGGACCACTACAATGAGCAGTTCTTC.

This clonotype was counted at least ten times. J is TRBJ2-3 and V is TRBV7-9; possibly TRBD2 for D (5 bases). CDR1 is SEHNR, CDR2 FQNEAQ, per germline (reference sequence). Trimming shortened V by 5 bases and J by 2 bases, and 11 bases separated the two germline ends. CDR3 length: 14 amino acids. The CDR3 here is CASSPPGSTDTQYF. The CDR3 nucleotides read TGTGCCAGCAGCCCCCCGGGATCCACAGATACGCAGTATTTT.

The chain employs TRBV12-3 or TRBV12-4 and TRBJ1-2; 9 bases are a match to TRBD1. V was pared by 4 bases and J by 1 base, with 4 bases of the junction left unmatched. The CDR3 runs to 15 residues. CDR3 protein: CASSYRQGGNYGYTF. DNA for the CDR3: TGTGCCAGCAGTTATAGACAGGGGGGTAACTATGGCTACACCTTC.

J is TRBJ2-7 and V is TRBV7-8, with D possibly being TRBD2 (7 bases). This CDR3 spans 19 amino acids. Germline CDR1 is SGHVS and CDR2 is FQNEAQ. V lost 4 bases and J 0 bases, leaving 25 bases between the germline ends. The CDR3 loop reads CASSSLWAGADLSSYEQYF. In DNA, the CDR3 is TGTGCCAGCAGCTCGCTCTGGGCGGGGGCCGATTTGAGCTCCTACGAGCAGTACTTC.

This clonotype was seen a few times. CDR3: CASSSLGTRIDEQFF. The DNA for the CDR3 is TGTGCCAGCAGCTCCTTGGGGACTAGAATTGATGAGCAGTTCTTC. The genes are TRBV11-2 and TRBJ2-1; 8 bases align to TRBD2. The CDR3 spans 15 residues. Looked up from germline, CDR1 is SGHAT and CDR2 is FQNNGV. The junction had 10 bases not matched to a gene; V was cut back by 4 bases and J by 8 bases.

V gene TRBV9 combines with J gene TRBJ2-1; D perhaps matches TRBD2 (5 bases). The V gene lost 4 bases and the J gene lost 15 bases, with 17 bases spanning the gap. Germline CDR1 and CDR2: SGDLS and YYNGEE. This CDR3 is 12 amino acids long. The CDR3 reads CASSPSGSVPFF. The CDR3 DNA reads as TGTGCCAGCAGCCCCTCGGGATCGGTGCCGTTCTTC. The full variable domain, with the rest looked up from reference TRBV9 and TRBJ2-1, is DSGVTQTPKHLITATGQRVTLRCSPRSGDLSVYWYQQSLDQGLQFLIQYYNGEERAKGNILERFSAQQFPDLHSELNLSSLELGDSALYFCASSPSGSVPFFGPGTRLTVL.

This clonotype was observed a handful of times. The chain combines TRBV27 with TRBJ1-1, with 9 nucleotides matching TRBD1. Germline V CDR1 and CDR2: MNHEY, SMNVEV (reference sequence). The V and J ends lost 8 bases and 4 bases, in that order; junction bases with no gene match: 5. The CDR3 is 13 residues long. In nucleotides, the CDR3 is TGTGCCAGCTCACAGGGGGCCCGCACTGAAGCTTTCTTT. Amino acid sequence: CASSQGARTEAFF.

The rearrangement joins TRBV7-6 to TRBJ2-4; D is uncertain. V was trimmed by 4 bases and J by 16 bases, leaving 20 bases between them. The CDR3 totals 13 residues. Germline CDR1 is SGHVS and CDR2 is FNYEAQ. CDR3 DNA: TGTGCCAGCAGCTCAAGGGCCACGGATGGTCTCTACTTC. Its translation is CASSSRATDGLYF. Together with reference TRBV7-6 and TRBJ2-4, the CDR3 gives the full variable domain: GAGVSQSPRYKVTKRGQDVALRCDPISGHVSLYWYRQALGQGPEFLTYFNYEAQQDKSGLPNDRFSAERPEGSISTLTIQRTEQRDSAMYRCASSSRATDGLYFGAGTRLSVL.

The chain employs TRBV7-3 and TRBJ2-1; 8 bases align to TRBD1. Trimming took 5 bases from V and 8 from J; bases not matched to a gene: 8. Germline V gene data show CDR1 as SGHTA and CDR2 as FQGTGA. The CDR3 length is 14 residues. CDR3 coding DNA: TGTGCCAGCAGCGCCTCGGACAGGGAGGATGAGCAGTTCTTC. Translated, it gives CASSASDREDEQFF.

The genes are TRBV27 and TRBJ1-2; D remains ambiguous. The CDR3 runs 16 residues. V lost 0 bases to trimming and J lost 2 bases, with 13 bases between them. Germline assignment: CDR1 MNHEY and CDR2 SMNVEV (reference sequence). The DNA for the CDR3 is TGTGCCAGCAGTTTATCGGGGATCCCCACCAACTATGGCTACACCTTC. This sequence encodes CASSLSGIPTNYGYTF.

The CDR3 nucleotides read TGTGCCAGCAGCCCGTGGACAGGGAGGCCCTACAATGAGCAGTTCTTC. This encodes CASSPWTGRPYNEQFF. The chain recombines TRBV11-3 with TRBJ2-1, with TRBD1 identical over 8 bases. V lost 5 bases to trimming and J lost 2 bases; unmatched junction nucleotides: 8. Germline V gives CDR1 SGHNT, CDR2 YENEEA. The CDR3 consists of 16 residues.

Only a few counts were recorded for this clonotype. This chain joins TRBV7-8 and TRBJ2-4; no definite D call. This CDR3 has 15 residues. Germline-derived CDR1 and CDR2 are SGHVS and FQNEAQ. Deletions cut 1 base from V and 0 bases from J, with 7 bases between. The CDR3 sequence: CASSLGTGAKNIQYF. Written as DNA, the CDR3 is TGTGCCAGCAGCTTAGGGACGGGAGCCAAAAACATTCAGTACTTC.

V is TRBV9 and J is TRBJ2-5, with D maybe TRBD1 (6 bases). Trimming cost V 3 bases and J 1 base, with 10 bases left between them. Germline CDR1 and CDR2: SGDLS and YYNGEE. CDR3 length equals 14 residues. CDR3 sequence: CASSGGGTQETQYF. The DNA of the CDR3 is TGTGCCAGCAGCGGAGGGGGTACCCAAGAGACCCAGTACTTC.

This clonotype was seen many times. The V and J genes are TRBV9 and TRBJ2-1, with 8 bases aligning to TRBD2. The CDR3 contains 15 residues. Germline V gene data show CDR1 as SGDLS and CDR2 as YYNGEE. Germline trimming cut 3 bases from V and 4 bases from J; bases unmatched to any gene: 6. The CDR3 nucleotides read TGTGCCAGCAGCGCAGCGGGACTAGTATACAATGAGCAGTTCTTC. This encodes CASSAAGLVYNEQFF.

The rearrangement uses TRBV6-2 or TRBV6-3 and TRBJ2-3, with D unresolved. The length of the CDR3 is 12 residues. The germline gives CDR1 MNHEY, CDR2 SVGEGT. The V and J ends lost 2 bases and 9 bases respectively, with 9 bases between them. As DNA, the CDR3 is TGTGCCAGCAGTTACCCGTATGGGACGCAGTATTTT. Protein sequence: CASSYPYGTQYF.

The sample holds a few counts of this clonotype. V and J are TRBV27 and TRBJ2-7; TRBD1 might be the D (6 bases). The V gene lost 4 bases and the J gene lost 2 bases, with 18 bases spanning the gap. Germline values: CDR1 MNHEY, CDR2 SMNVEV (reference sequence). The CDR3 has 16 residues. CDR3 sequence (DNA): TGTGCCAGCAGTTCGTCACAGGGTGCCCAGACCTACGAGCAGTACTTC. This encodes CASSSSQGAQTYEQYF.

As concerns this clonotype: A read error may explain this, as a much larger clone is one base away. This CDR3 fails to terminate in the conserved phenylalanine or tryptophan, so it likely reflects a read error. This chain connects TRBV2 to TRBJ2-7, with a possible D match to TRBD2 (5 bases). Germline V CDR1 and CDR2: SNHLY, FYNNEI. The CDR3 runs to 13 residues. Trimming left V 3 bases short and J 7 bases short, with 13 bases between. CDR3: CASSEYEGNEQYI. Here the CDR3 DNA reads TGTGCCAGCAGTGAGTATGAGGGAAATGAGCAGTACATC.

The sample holds many counts of this clonotype. The chain joins TRBV7-9 to TRBJ2-7; TRBD2 matches at 15 bases. The J segment lost 5 bases and the V segment lost 5 bases, leaving 10 bases of the junction unmatched. The CDR3 covers 17 residues. CDR1 SEHNR and CDR2 FQNEAQ come from the germline V gene (reference sequence). As DNA, the CDR3 is TGTGCCAGCAGCCCCCTCGGGACTAGCGGGGGGTTGAACGAGCAGTACTTC. It translates to CASSPLGTSGGLNEQYF.

The J gene is TRBJ1-5, the V gene TRBV7-9, with D perhaps matching TRBD1 (5 bases). Germline CDR1 reads SEHNR; CDR2 reads FQNEAQ (reference sequence). The CDR3 totals 13 residues. The V and J ends lost 5 bases and 2 bases respectively, with 7 bases between them. CDR3 amino acids: CASSVQGNQPQHF. In nucleotides, the CDR3 is TGTGCCAGCAGCGTACAGGGCAATCAGCCCCAGCATTTT.

The rearrangement links TRBV6-6 to TRBJ2-5; D is possibly TRBD1 (7 bases). CDR3 length: 16 residues. Looked up from germline, CDR1 is MNHNY and CDR2 is SVGAGI (reference sequence). V shed 10 bases and J shed 4 bases, with 25 bases lying between them. In DNA form, the CDR3 reads TGTGCCACCTCCGAGGGGGCAGTGGGACTTGGAGAGACCCAGTACTTC. Its translation: CATSEGAVGLGETQYF.

This clonotype was seen only a few times. The V and J genes are TRBV6-6 and TRBJ2-3; 9 bases fit TRBD2. The CDR3 is 16 amino acids. The ends lost 2 bases at V and 3 bases at J; junction bases unmatched: 6. CDR1 and CDR2 from the germline V gene are MNHNY and SVGAGI (reference sequence). The CDR3 sequence: CASSYTIAGATDTQYF. The CDR3 DNA reads as TGTGCCAGCAGTTACACAATAGCGGGAGCAACAGATACGCAGTATTTT.

This clonotype has just a few counts. The chain is built from TRBV7-9 and TRBJ2-3; D remains ambiguous. CDR3 length equals 14 residues. The ends were cut back, 3 bases at V and 5 bases at J, with 12 bases in the middle. Germline loops: CDR1 SEHNR, CDR2 FQNEAQ (reference sequence). CDR3 loop: CASSFSDAIDTQYF. The CDR3 nucleotides are TGTGCCAGCAGCTTTTCAGACGCTATAGATACGCAGTATTTT.

This clonotype appeared a few times. The gene calls are TRBV4-1 and TRBJ2-1, with D tentatively TRBD1 (6 bases). V lost 2 bases and J lost 1, with 12 bases in between. This CDR3 has 16 amino acids. Germline lookup yields CDR1 MGHRA and CDR2 YSYEKL. CDR3 protein: CASSQFTGTSYNEQFF. The CDR3 DNA sequence: TGCGCCAGCAGCCAATTTACCGGGACATCCTACAATGAGCAGTTCTTC.

The chain combines TRBV14 with TRBJ2-1, with D hard to call. CDR3 length equals 15 residues. Trimming pared 4 bases from V and 2 bases from J, leaving 12 bases between. Germline loops: CDR1 SGHDN, CDR2 FVKESK. CDR3 coding DNA: TGTGCCAGCAGCCTACATACTCCCCCCTACAATGAGCAGTTCTTC. This codes for CASSLHTPPYNEQFF.

This clonotype showed up many times. The J gene is TRBJ2-1, the V gene TRBV7-2; D possibly corresponds to TRBD1 (6 bases). Trimming cost V 5 bases and J 8 bases, with 13 bases left between them. Germline CDR1 is SGHTA and CDR2 is FQGNSA. CDR3 size: 13 residues. The DNA of the CDR3 is TGTGCCAGCAGCCGACAGGTTAGCGATGAGCAGTTCTTC. Translated, it gives CASSRQVSDEQFF.

The chain has TRBV27 and TRBJ1-5, with D hard to call. Trimming pared 10 bases from V and 7 bases from J, leaving 14 bases between. This CDR3 comprises 12 residues. The germline CDR1 and CDR2 sequences are MNHEY and SMNVEV (reference sequence). CDR3 amino acids: CANRGKAQPQHF. The CDR3 DNA reads as TGTGCCAACCGAGGGAAGGCCCAGCCCCAGCATTTT.